These T cell receptor beta chains were read from a single sample in a study of CD8+ T cells in alopecia areata. Data came from immunoSEQ multiplex PCR; TCRdb stores just in-frame clones and leaves some out. The profile shows tens of thousands of clones, more than 60% of them singletons. What was sequenced was NKG2D-low CD8+ T cells sorted from blood. These receptors came from a human donor with alopecia areata. CDR3s include the opening cysteine and the closing phenylalanine or tryptophan. The D gene is left open where the match is weak. A clone size is listed for some rows: how often the clone was seen (once, few, many), or a class if it is expanded.

v_gene	d_gene	abundance	j_gene	CDR3aa	CDR3nt
TRBV29-1	TRBD1	-	TRBJ2-1	CSVVQGSYNEQFF	TGCAGCGTTGTACAGGGGTCCTACAATGAGCAGTTCTTC
TRBV4-1	-	-	TRBJ2-1	CASSQEEYRTEYNEQFF	TGCGCCAGCAGCCAAGAAGAATATCGGACGGAATACAATGAGCAGTTCTTC
TRBV30	-	-	TRBJ1-1	CAWSAGQALTEAFF	TGTGCCTGGAGTGCAGGGCAGGCGCTCACTGAAGCTTTCTTT
TRBV28	-	-	TRBJ2-7	CASSFAGSADEQYF	TGTGCCAGCAGTTTTGCGGGGTCCGCGGACGAGCAGTACTTC
TRBV27	-	-	TRBJ2-1	CASSLEPYNEQFF	TGTGCCAGCAGTTTAGAGCCGTACAATGAGCAGTTCTTC
TRBV7-9	TRBD1	medium-sized	TRBJ2-1	CASSSRDSYNEQFF	TGTGCCAGCAGCTCTAGGGACAGCTACAATGAGCAGTTCTTC
TRBV2	TRBD2	-	TRBJ2-3	CASSYTRTSGRTDTQYF	TGTGCCAGCAGCTACACTCGGACTAGCGGGAGGACAGATACGCAGTATTTT
TRBV7-9	-	few	TRBJ2-7	CASSLQGDDYEQYF	TGTGCCAGCAGCTTGCAGGGCGATGATTACGAGCAGTACTTC
TRBV7-9	-	-	TRBJ2-3	CASSQTPTQYF	TGTGCCAGCAGCCAAACCCCTACGCAGTATTTT
TRBV5-1	-	-	TRBJ1-1	CASSHRALNTEAFF	TGCGCCAGCAGCCACAGGGCCCTGAACACTGAAGCTTTCTTT
TRBV6-5	-	once	TRBJ1-1	CASSYRPRGDTEAFF	TGTGCCAGCAGTTACAGGCCCCGGGGGGACACTGAAGCTTTCTTT
TRBV29-1	-	-	TRBJ2-7	CSVEDPTSVGVYEQYF	TGCAGCGTTGAAGATCCCACTTCGGTGGGGGTATACGAGCAGTACTTC
TRBV4-3	-	-	TRBJ1-2	CASSQEPGQFGYGYTF	TGCGCCAGCAGCCAAGAACCCGGGCAATTCGGCTATGGCTACACCTTC
TRBV28	-	-	TRBJ2-3	CASSLGGGTDTQYF	TGTGCCAGCAGTTTGGGCGGGGGCACAGATACGCAGTATTTT
TRBV21-1	-	few	TRBJ2-1	CASRRDNYNEQFF	TGTGCCAGTAGGCGGGACAACTACAATGAGCAGTTCTTC
TRBV7-9	-	-	TRBJ2-7	CASSLVVNFYEQYF	TGTGCCAGCAGCTTAGTAGTCAACTTCTACGAGCAGTACTTC
TRBV23-1	-	-	TRBJ2-5	CASSQLYREGETQYF	TGCGCCAGCAGTCAATTGTACAGGGAAGGGGAGACCCAGTACTTC
TRBV4-1	-	-	TRBJ2-6	CASSQMPGANVLTF	TGCGCCAGCAGCCAAATGCCCGGGGCCAACGTCCTGACTTTC
TRBV29-1	-	once	TRBJ2-1	CSVGWRDFYNEQFF	TGCAGCGTTGGGTGGCGGGACTTCTACAATGAGCAGTTCTTC